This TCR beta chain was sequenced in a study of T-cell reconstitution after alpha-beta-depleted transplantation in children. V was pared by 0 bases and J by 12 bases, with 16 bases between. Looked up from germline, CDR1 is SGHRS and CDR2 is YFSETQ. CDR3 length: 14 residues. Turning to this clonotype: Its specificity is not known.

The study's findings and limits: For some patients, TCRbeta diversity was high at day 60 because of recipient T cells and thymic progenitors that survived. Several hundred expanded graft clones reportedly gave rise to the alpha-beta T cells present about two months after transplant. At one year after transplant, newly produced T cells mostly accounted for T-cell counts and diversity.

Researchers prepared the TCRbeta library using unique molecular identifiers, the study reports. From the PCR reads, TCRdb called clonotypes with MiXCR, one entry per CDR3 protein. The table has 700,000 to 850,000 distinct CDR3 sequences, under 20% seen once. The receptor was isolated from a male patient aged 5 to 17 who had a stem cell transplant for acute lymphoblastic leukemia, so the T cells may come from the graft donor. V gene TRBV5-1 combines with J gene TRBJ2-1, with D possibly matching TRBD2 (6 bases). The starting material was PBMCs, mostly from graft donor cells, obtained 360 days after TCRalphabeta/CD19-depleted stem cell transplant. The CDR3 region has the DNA TGCGCCAGCAGCTTGGTACCTAGCGCCTTTGGGCAGTTCTTC. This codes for CASSLVPSAFGQFF.